This T cell receptor beta chain was identified during a study of T cell therapy after organ transplantation. Study-wide context: After therapy, patients were monitored for under 30 weeks. Responders numbered eight and nonresponders two among some ten patients. Long-term post-therapy blood was drawn 20 to 29 weeks after therapy ended.

Whole-study findings and limits: Endogenous clonotypes not in therapy products appeared after therapy alongside transferred ones.

Sequencing was performed with immunoSEQ multiplex PCR; in TCRdb, only in-frame clones are kept and a portion is missing. Among roughly 15,000 clones listed, 85% were seen once. Time point specified: 20-29 weeks after completion of therapy. CDR1 is MNHNS, CDR2 SASEGT, per germline. There are 12 residues in the CDR3. Trimming left V 6 bases short and J 6 bases short, with 11 bases between. On this clone: The antigen is undetermined.

The clonotype originates from a human patient who had received a solid organ transplant and had CMV disease. Some T cells may be supplied by the graft donor. The sequencing used CD8+ T cells from blood, collected after autologous CMV-specific T cell therapy. This chain links TRBV6-1 with TRBJ1-1, with TRBD1 as a possible D gene (5 bases). The CDR3: CASRELGAEAFF. The CDR3 nucleotides are TGTGCCAGCAGGGAGCTGGGGGCTGAAGCTTTCTTT.